Included here is one TCR beta chain sequence, with context. This clone was counted many times. What antigen it recognizes has not been identified. No base qualities exist here, and no much larger clone lies one base off it. These data belong to a study of metastatic and nonmetastatic thyroid tumors (dated by TCRdb to the early 2020s). Regarding the complete study: For patients with malignant and with benign thyroid disease, the researchers compared repertoires between peripheral blood samples and tumor or nodule tissue samples. Study-wide conclusions, independent of this receptor: In both blood and tumor samples, TCR beta diversity was reported to be significantly higher in malignant tumors than in benign nodules.

Library preparation used PCR. The reads were generated on an Illumina HiSeq 4000. High-throughput sequencing was used to profile the CDR3 region of the TCR beta-chain in every patient. Processing in the source paper ran as follows. The researchers built a classifier to tell apart papillary thyroid cancer patients with distant metastasis, based on CDR3 differences among clinicopathological groups. Repertoire diversity was assessed with the Shannon index, and tumor-blood repertoire similarity with the Morisita-Horn index. TCRdb handled the public reads itself, with Q25 trimming in fastp and clone calling in MiXCR, and kept productive beta chains. TCRdb assigned the V and J calls; the authors' analysis was not used. This sample gives approximately 39,000 clones in total; 20% to 25% of them show up just once. The ten largest make up around 16% of the sample. Before undergoing thyroid surgery, none of the patients had been given any kind of treatment. Patient clinical samples collected from the early 2010s to the late 2010s were retrospectively analysed using T-cell receptor beta sequencing.

Material for sequencing was blood. The sequence derives from a female donor with papillary thyroid cancer or a benign thyroid nodule (not recorded which). Some clones in this sample may be carry-over from other donors' samples.

The CDR3 region has the sequence CSVAKGMGDEQYF. The bases read TGCAGCGTTGCAAAGGGTATGGGGGACGAGCAGTACTTC. Rearrangement joined TRBV29-1 to TRBJ2-7; the D region may be TRBD1 or TRBD2, each matching 5 bases equally. V and J lose 4 bases and 5 bases, and a span of 15 bases separates them. The CDR3, cysteine through phenylalanine, is 13 amino acids long. This entry keeps only the CDR3 DNA: 39 bases, framed from base 1. The germline V gene yields SQVTM for CDR1 and ANQGSEA for CDR2.